The 29 T cell receptor beta chains below all came from one sample that was sequenced in a study of T-cell reconstitution after alpha-beta-depleted transplantation in children. Preparation of the TCRbeta library used unique molecular identifiers. Using its own MiXCR run on the PCR reads, TCRdb lists one record per CDR3 protein. In the table there are 180,000 or so distinct CDR3 sequences, roughly 6.3% of which are singletons. Sequencing used PBMCs, obtained before TCRalphabeta/CD19-depleted stem cell transplant. These receptors were obtained from a girl less than two years old with combined immunodeficiency, due to receive a stem cell transplant.

This clonotype was detected many times. CDR3 region: CASSLGGVLYNEQFF. As DNA, the CDR3 is TGTGCCAGCAGTTTAGGCGGGGTACTCTACAATGAGCAGTTCTTC. This rearrangement joins TRBV6-2 or TRBV6-3 to TRBJ2-1, with a weak D call TRBD2 (6 bases). Trimming removed 4 bases from V and 3 bases from J, with 13 bases in between. CDR1 and CDR2 from the germline V gene are MNHEY and SVGEGT. This CDR3 has 15 amino acids.

This clonotype was observed at least ten times. The V call is TRBV12-3 or TRBV12-4, the J call TRBJ2-7; D not resolved. V dropped 1 base and J dropped 7 bases, with 14 bases sitting between them. The CDR3 consists of 14 residues. This CDR3 reads CASSLVVSTVEQYF. The CDR3 nucleotides are TGTGCCAGCAGTTTAGTGGTCAGTACAGTGGAGCAGTACTTC.

The table lists this clonotype with many counts. The CDR3 region has the DNA TGTGCCAGCACGCGATACTATGGCTACACCTTC. Protein: CASTRYYGYTF. This chain connects TRBV2 to TRBJ1-2; D is uncertain. CDR1 is SNHLY, CDR2 FYNNEI, per germline. The CDR3 covers 11 residues. With 7 bases removed from V and 3 bases from J, the gap between germline ends came to 6 bases.

This sequence joins TRBV20-1 and TRBJ2-7; 9 bases map to TRBD1. The length of the CDR3 is 14 residues. J gave up 3 bases and V 6 bases, and 9 bases lay outside the gene matches. The germline gives CDR1 DFQATT, CDR2 SNEGSKA (reference sequence). The CDR3 spells CSALTGTGNYEQYF. CDR3 nucleotides: TGCAGTGCCCTTACGGGGACAGGGAACTACGAGCAGTACTTC.

This clonotype was found many times. This chain joins TRBV7-8 and TRBJ2-7; 8 bases are a match to TRBD2. Germline V gene data show CDR1 as SGHVS and CDR2 as FQNEAQ. V lost 5 bases and J lost 2; bases outside the gene matches: 5. The length of the CDR3 is 14 residues. CDR3 in amino acids: CASSPRLATYEQYF. DNA for the CDR3: TGTGCCAGCAGCCCGAGACTAGCGACCTACGAGCAGTACTTC. Full variable domain (remainder filled in from reference TRBV7-8 and TRBJ2-7): GAGVSQSPRYKVAKRGQDVALRCDPISGHVSLFWYQQALGQGPEFLTYFQNEAQLDKSGLPSDRFFAERPEGSVSTLKIQRTQQEDSAVYLCASSPRLATYEQYFGPGTRLTVT.

This clonotype was seen many times. V usage is TRBV28 and J usage is TRBJ2-7; D not certain. Germline V gene sequence: CDR1 MDHEN, CDR2 SYDVKM. Trimming cost V 2 bases and J 2 bases, with 10 bases left between them. This CDR3 is 14 amino acids long. In DNA form, the CDR3 reads TGTGCCAGCAGTTTAAGAGTCAGACCCTACGAGCAGTACTTC. Protein product: CASSLRVRPYEQYF.

J is TRBJ1-2 and V is TRBV20-1; D unclear. V shed 4 bases and J shed 4 bases, with 19 bases lying between them. Germline V gene lookup returns CDR1 DFQATT and CDR2 SNEGSKA (reference sequence). This CDR3 is 15 amino acids long. The CDR3 sequence: CSAKGRGDYTYGYTF. The DNA of the CDR3 is TGCAGTGCTAAGGGCCGGGGAGACTATACCTATGGCTACACCTTC.

This clonotype was seen many times. V is TRBV28 and J is TRBJ2-7; maybe TRBD1 (6 bases). Germline CDR1 MDHEN, CDR2 SYDVKM. V gave up 5 bases and J gave up 3 bases, with 11 bases separating them. This CDR3 comprises 13 residues. This CDR3 reads CASSPLGGYEQYF. CDR3 in DNA: TGTGCCAGCAGTCCCCTAGGGGGCTACGAGCAGTACTTC.

This clonotype was seen at least ten times. J is TRBJ2-2 and V is TRBV7-2, with D perhaps TRBD1 (6 bases). The CDR3 is 17 residues long. Trimming left V 1 base short and J 1 base short, with 13 bases between. Germline CDR1 and CDR2: SGHTA and FQGNSA. The CDR3 spells CASSLGGSGQNTGELFF. The CDR3 DNA follows: TGTGCCAGCAGCTTAGGGGGCTCGGGACAGAACACCGGGGAGCTGTTTTTT. Full variable domain (rest looked up from reference TRBV7-2 and TRBJ2-2): GAGVSQSPSNKVTEKGKDVELRCDPISGHTALYWYRQSLGQGLEFLIYFQGNSAPDKSGLPSDRFSAERTGGSVSTLTIQRTQQEDSAVYLCASSLGGSGQNTGELFFGEGSRLTVL.

CDR3 nucleotides: TGCAGCGTTGAAGATCTGGGGGCTAGCGGCTACACCTTC. Translating it yields CSVEDLGASGYTF. The chain combines TRBV29-1 with TRBJ1-2, with D perhaps TRBD1 (6 bases). V was shortened by 0 bases and J by 8 bases, with 13 bases between the two germline ends. This CDR3 contains 13 residues. CDR1 is SQVTM, CDR2 ANQGSEA, per germline.

This clonotype was detected ten times or more. The V gene is TRBV28, the J gene TRBJ2-7, with 12 bases identical to TRBD2. The germline gives CDR1 MDHEN, CDR2 SYDVKM. The junction had 4 bases not matched to a gene; V was cut back by 3 bases and J by 1 base. This CDR3 comprises 16 residues. The DNA for the CDR3 is TGTGCCAGCAGTTTTCTCACTAGCGGGGGGTCCTACGAGCAGTACTTC. Amino acids: CASSFLTSGGSYEQYF.

This clonotype has just a few counts. The V and J genes are TRBV4-1 and TRBJ1-5, with a possible D match to TRBD1 (5 bases). The CDR3 is 13 amino acids. V was shortened by 4 bases and J by 5 bases, with 9 bases between the two germline ends. Germline V gene sequence: CDR1 MGHRA, CDR2 YSYEKL. CDR3 in amino acids: CASSPIGDQPQHF. CDR3 nucleotides: TGCGCCAGCAGCCCAATAGGGGATCAGCCCCAGCATTTT.

This clonotype was counted at least ten times. This chain joins TRBV4-1 and TRBJ2-2, with D perhaps matching TRBD1 (5 bases). The CDR3 consists of 18 residues. The V and J ends lost 3 bases and 0 bases respectively, with 17 bases between them. Germline V gene lookup returns CDR1 MGHRA and CDR2 YSYEKL. The CDR3 here is CASSHLPVGPPNTGELFF. CDR3 coding DNA: TGCGCCAGCAGCCACCTTCCGGTGGGGCCCCCGAACACCGGGGAGCTGTTTTTT.

This clonotype was seen repeatedly, ten times or more. The gene calls are TRBV21-1 and TRBJ2-1; the table assigns TRBD2, which was not confirmed against the DNA. TRBV21-1 is designated a pseudogene. The CDR3 is made up of 15 amino acids. CDR3 nucleotides: TGTGCCAGCAGCAAAGGGGCACTAGTTTTTAGTGAGCAGTTCTTC. Translating gives CASSKGALVFSEQFF.

Ten or more counts support this clonotype. V gene TRBV3-1 combines with J gene TRBJ1-1, with D maybe TRBD1 (5 bases). Trimming pared 3 bases from V and 5 bases from J, leaving 22 bases between. Germline loops: CDR1 LGHDT, CDR2 YNNKEL (reference sequence). CDR3 length: 17 amino acids. CDR3: CASSQEPGLVVYTEAFF. CDR3 in DNA: TGTGCCAGCAGCCAGGAGCCGGGGCTGGTAGTATATACTGAAGCTTTCTTT.

This clonotype was counted at least ten times. The gene calls are TRBV9 and TRBJ2-5; 9 bases are a match to TRBD2. The V gene's germline CDR1 is SGDLS and CDR2 YYNGEE. This CDR3 spans 15 amino acids. Trimming at V came to 3 bases and at J to 0 bases, leaving 3 bases not matched to a gene. The chain's CDR3 is CASSARLADQETQYF. CDR3 nucleotides: TGTGCCAGCAGCGCCAGACTAGCGGACCAAGAGACCCAGTACTTC.

This clonotype was seen more than once but under ten times. The V and J genes are TRBV24-1 and TRBJ2-2; D perhaps matches TRBD2 (6 bases). With 11 bases removed from V and 4 bases from J, the gap between germline ends came to 7 bases. CDR1 is KGHDR and CDR2 is SFDVKD in the germline V gene. The CDR3 has 11 residues. CDR3 protein: CASGTTGELFF. The CDR3 coding sequence is TGTGCCAGCGGGACCACCGGGGAGCTGTTTTTT.

At least ten counts were recorded for this clonotype. The J gene is TRBJ1-1, the V gene TRBV20-1, with a weak D call TRBD1 (5 bases). Looked up from germline, CDR1 is DFQATT and CDR2 is SNEGSKA (reference sequence). The V gene lost 3 bases and the J gene lost 3 bases, with 17 bases spanning the gap. The CDR3 covers 15 residues. The CDR3 protein is CSARTVRVNHTEAFF. The CDR3 DNA sequence: TGCAGTGCTAGGACCGTCAGGGTAAATCACACTGAAGCTTTCTTT.

This clonotype has a count of ten or more. The CDR3 region is CSAYRGSSYEQYF. The CDR3, as DNA: TGCAGTGCTTACAGGGGGAGCTCCTACGAGCAGTACTTC. The chain has TRBV20-1 and TRBJ2-7; 8 bases fit TRBD1. Unmatched junction bases numbered 3, after V lost 5 bases and J lost 0 bases. The CDR3 extends over 13 amino acids. Per the germline V gene, CDR1 is DFQATT and CDR2 is SNEGSKA (reference sequence).

This clonotype has at least ten counts. The chain combines TRBV11-2 with TRBJ2-3; the D is unclear. Germline CDR1 reads SGHAT; CDR2 reads FQNNGV. This CDR3 is built from 14 residues. V gave up 0 bases and J gave up 3 bases, with 7 bases separating them. The CDR3, as DNA: TGTGCCAGCAGCTTAGATTGGGTAACAGATACGCAGTATTTT. Protein product: CASSLDWVTDTQYF.

This clonotype has at least ten counts. The V gene is TRBV11-2, the J gene TRBJ2-5; TRBD2 aligns across 15 bases. The CDR3 is 19 amino acids. CDR1 and CDR2 from the germline V gene are SGHAT and FQNNGV. Trimming removed 2 bases from V and 4 bases from J; junction bases left unmatched: 11. DNA for the CDR3: TGTGCCAGCAGCTTAAAAAGCCGGACTAGCGGGGGGGCCGCAGAGACCCAGTACTTC. Its translation is CASSLKSRTSGGAAETQYF. Filled out from reference TRBV11-2 and TRBJ2-5, the complete variable domain reads EAGVAQSPRYKIIEKRQSVAFWCNPISGHATLYWYQQILGQGPKLLIQFQNNGVVDDSQLPKDRFSAERLKGVDSTLKIQPAKLEDSAVYLCASSLKSRTSGGAAETQYFGPGTRLLVL.

This clonotype was found many times. This sequence joins TRBV4-3 and TRBJ2-1, with 7 bases identical to TRBD2. This CDR3 region has 17 residues. Trimming cost V 0 bases and J 4 bases; bases outside gene matches: 9. Germline loops: CDR1 LGHNA, CDR2 YSLEER. The CDR3 spells CASSQDIWGGGYNEQFF. Here the CDR3 DNA reads TGCGCCAGCAGCCAAGATATATGGGGGGGGGGTTACAATGAGCAGTTCTTC.

This clonotype was counted many times. The genes are TRBV5-6 and TRBJ2-7; 7 positions agree with TRBD1. V lost 0 bases to trimming and J lost 6 bases; unmatched junction nucleotides: 6. The CDR3 extends over 14 amino acids. From germline, CDR1 is SGHDT and CDR2 YYEEEE. This CDR3 reads CASSLGPNRGEQYF. In DNA form, the CDR3 reads TGTGCCAGCAGCTTGGGTCCAAACAGGGGCGAGCAGTACTTC.

This clonotype was detected ten times or more. This chain uses TRBV11-1 with TRBJ2-1, with D possibly being TRBD1 (6 bases). V was pared by 3 bases and J by 4 bases, with 13 bases between. The CDR3 runs to 15 residues. Germline loops: CDR1 SGHAT, CDR2 FQDESV (reference sequence). This chain's CDR3 is CASSFGTRPYNEQFF. The DNA for the CDR3 is TGTGCCAGCAGCTTCGGGACACGTCCATACAATGAGCAGTTCTTC.

The sample holds many counts of this clonotype. The V gene is TRBV29-1, the J gene TRBJ2-1; no clear D gene. Trimming took off 3 bases at V and 4 bases at J, with 4 bases between the two ends. This CDR3 spans 11 amino acids. The germline gives CDR1 SQVTM, CDR2 ANQGSEA. This CDR3 reads CSVDGYNEQFF. CDR3 DNA: TGCAGCGTTGACGGTTACAATGAGCAGTTCTTC.

This clonotype was seen many times. V gene TRBV28 combines with J gene TRBJ1-1, with D hard to call. Germline V gene data show CDR1 as MDHEN and CDR2 as SYDVKM. V was cut by 4 bases and J by 0 bases, with 12 bases left in between. The length of the CDR3 is 15 residues. CDR3 region: CASSSYTRMNTEAFF. CDR3 bases: TGTGCCAGCAGTTCGTACACGCGAATGAACACTGAAGCTTTCTTT. Using reference TRBV28 and TRBJ1-1 for the parts outside the CDR3, the full variable domain is DVKVTQSSRYLVKRTGEKVFLECVQDMDHENMFWYRQDPGLGLRLIYFSYDVKMKEKGDIPEGYSVSREKKERFSLILESASTNQTSMYLCASSSYTRMNTEAFFGQGTRLTVV.

This clonotype turned up a few times. The chain links TRBV7-6 to TRBJ2-7; 10 positions agree with TRBD2. V was clipped by 5 bases and J by 1 base; unmatched bases: 11. The CDR3 is 17 residues long. Looked up from germline, CDR1 is SGHVS and CDR2 is FNYEAQ. The CDR3 region is CASSLHSGRSLSYEQYF. DNA of the CDR3: TGTGCCAGCAGCCTCCATAGCGGGAGGTCGTTATCCTACGAGCAGTACTTC.

This clonotype was seen ten or more times. J is TRBJ2-5 and V is TRBV7-3; possibly TRBD1 or TRBD2 for D (5 bases each). CDR1 is SGHTA and CDR2 is FQGTGA in the germline V gene. Trimming pared 2 bases from V and 3 bases from J, leaving 13 bases between. The CDR3 totals 15 residues. The DNA of the CDR3 is TGTGCCAGCAGCTTACTAGGGGAGAGGGAAGAGACCCAGTACTTC. It specifies CASSLLGEREETQYF.

This clonotype was observed many times. The rearrangement uses TRBV2 and TRBJ2-7; 7 positions agree with TRBD1. This CDR3 is 14 amino acids long. Germline V gene sequence: CDR1 SNHLY, CDR2 FYNNEI. Trimming took 4 bases from V and 4 from J; bases not matched to a gene: 7. The CDR3 reads CASSGQGDPYEQYF. The CDR3 DNA reads as TGTGCCAGCAGTGGGCAGGGGGACCCATACGAGCAGTACTTC.